Below are 25 T cell receptor beta chains sequenced from a single sample in a study of T cells in Graves' hyperthyroidism and ophthalmopathy. The source material, RNA transcripts, was used to amplify TCR beta CDR3 regions. First-round RT-PCR with HTBI primers amplified the TCR CDR3 region. TCRdb redid the calling of the multiplex PCR reads with MiXCR, one entry per CDR3 protein. The table shows hundreds of thousands of distinct CDR3 sequences, with around 40% occurring only once. The sequenced sample consisted of blood. These receptor sequences come from a woman between 40 and 55 years old with Graves' hyperthyroidism.

There are a few counts of this clonotype. V is TRBV6-5 and J is TRBJ2-7, with D tentatively TRBD1 (5 bases). V was shortened by 0 bases and J by 2 bases, with 8 bases between the two germline ends. Germline V gene sequence: CDR1 MNHEY, CDR2 SVGAGI. The CDR3 is made up of 14 amino acids. The DNA of the CDR3 is TGTGCCAGCAGTTACTCGGGGCAGACCTACGAGCAGTACTTC. Encoded protein: CASSYSGQTYEQYF.

The CDR3: CASSFSGSGSNQPQHF. The CDR3 DNA follows: TGTGCCAGCAGTTTTTCCGGGTCGGGCAGCAATCAGCCCCAGCATTTT. The chain links TRBV12-3 or TRBV12-4 to TRBJ1-5; no firm D call. The CDR3 loop spans 16 amino acids. Trimming pared 3 bases from V and 1 base from J, leaving 13 bases between.

V and J are TRBV6-4 and TRBJ2-7; 10 bases are a match to TRBD1. Judging by the DNA end, TRBJ2-1 fits better; the J call may be wrong. There are 15 residues in the CDR3. CDR1 is MRHNA, CDR2 SNTAGT, per germline. In DNA form, the CDR3 reads TGTGCCAGCAGATCGACAGGGGGCGTCTACAATGAGCAGTTCTTC. It translates to CASRSTGGVYNEQFF.

This clonotype occurred many times. The chain joins TRBV7-8 to TRBJ2-7; TRBD2 is a possible D gene (5 bases). Trimming shortened V by 2 bases and J by 3 bases, and 14 bases separated the two germline ends. Germline V gene sequence: CDR1 SGHVS, CDR2 FQNEAQ. The CDR3 has 15 amino acids. The CDR3 protein is CASSLQRAGLYEQYF. Here the CDR3 DNA reads TGTGCCAGCAGCTTACAACGGGCCGGACTCTACGAGCAGTACTTC.

This chain links TRBV7-3 with TRBJ1-1, with D possibly being TRBD1 (5 bases). V dropped 5 bases and J dropped 1 base, with 14 bases sitting between them. There are 15 residues in the CDR3. The V gene's germline CDR1 is SGHTA and CDR2 FQGTGA. CDR3 sequence: CASSQHGTPNTEAFF. DNA for the CDR3: TGTGCCAGCAGCCAACACGGGACCCCGAACACTGAAGCTTTCTTT. The complete variable domain, with remaining parts taken from reference TRBV7-3 and TRBJ1-1, reads GAGVSQTPSNKVTEKGKYVELRCDPISGHTALYWYRQSLGQGPEFLIYFQGTGAADDSGLPNDRFFAVRPEGSVSTLKIQRTERGDSAVYLCASSQHGTPNTEAFFGQGTRLTVV.

This clonotype was counted between two and nine times. The rearrangement uses TRBV28 and TRBJ1-2, with 7 bases lining up with TRBD1. In germline, CDR1 is MDHEN, CDR2 SYDVKM. The ends lost 2 bases at V and 2 bases at J; junction bases unmatched: 5. This CDR3 has 15 residues. The CDR3 region is CASSLDRVENYGYTF. CDR3 DNA: TGTGCCAGCAGTTTAGACAGGGTGGAGAACTATGGCTACACCTTC.

There are many counts of this clonotype. V gene TRBV12-3 or TRBV12-4 combines with J gene TRBJ1-6; the match to TRBD1 covers 7 bases. V gave up 6 bases and J gave up 8 bases; unmatched junction bases: 10. The CDR3 spans 15 residues. The CDR3 here is CASSPDRELDSPLHF. The CDR3 DNA follows: TGTGCCAGCAGCCCCGACAGGGAGTTGGATTCACCCCTCCACTTT.

Concerning this clonotype: The CDR3 end shows no conserved phenylalanine or tryptophan, and so a read error is likely. This sequence joins TRBV7-2 and TRBJ1-1; D uncertain. The CDR3 has 13 residues. Per the germline V gene, CDR1 is SGHTA and CDR2 is FQGNSA. Trimming removed 1 base at V and 3 bases at J, with 6 bases between. CDR3 amino acids: CASSLERDTEAFL. CDR3 nucleotide sequence: TGTGCCAGCAGCTTAGAGAGGGACACTGAAGCTTTCCTT.

This clonotype occurred many times. The chain carries TRBV10-3 and TRBJ2-2; D unclear. The germline V and J ends were trimmed by 6 bases and 7 bases, with 9 bases remaining between them. CDR3 size: 12 residues. CDR1 and CDR2 from the germline V gene are ENHRY and SYGVKD. CDR3 region: CAISRLGGELFF. In nucleotides, the CDR3 is TGTGCCATCAGCCGACTTGGCGGGGAGCTGTTTTTT.

V usage is TRBV29-1 and J usage is TRBJ2-7; D unclear. The CDR3 totals 12 residues. Germline loops: CDR1 SQVTM, CDR2 ANQGSEA. Trimming cost V 8 bases and J 1 base, with 12 bases left between them. The CDR3 DNA sequence: TGCAGCCAAGATCCACAGTCCTACGAGCAGTACTTC. Amino acids: CSQDPQSYEQYF.

This clonotype was observed many times. V and J are TRBV13 and TRBJ1-2, with a possible D match to TRBD1 (5 bases). The V gene's germline CDR1 is PRHDT and CDR2 FYEKMQ (reference sequence). This CDR3 has 15 residues. V lost 3 bases to trimming and J lost 0 bases, with 11 bases between them. The CDR3: CASSLVTEANYGYTF. DNA of the CDR3: TGTGCCAGCAGCTTGGTGACAGAAGCTAACTATGGCTACACCTTC. The entire variable domain, with the rest obtained from reference TRBV13 and TRBJ1-2, is as follows: AAGVIQSPRHLIKEKRETATLKCYPIPRHDTVYWYQQGPGQDPQFLISFYEKMQSDKGSIPDRFSAQQFSDYHSELNMSSLELGDSALYFCASSLVTEANYGYTFGSGTRLTVV.

This clonotype was seen only a few times. V usage is TRBV7-2 and J usage is TRBJ1-6; 8 bases align to TRBD1. Germline CDR1 SGHTA, CDR2 FQGNSA. The CDR3 is made up of 14 amino acids. Germline trimming cut 7 bases from V and 6 bases from J; bases unmatched to any gene: 5. CDR3 DNA sequence: TGTGCCAGCAAGAGGACAGGGCTTAATTCACCCCTCCACTTT. The encoded protein is CASKRTGLNSPLHF.

This clonotype was seen repeatedly, ten times or more. V usage is TRBV7-2 and J usage is TRBJ2-7; tentatively, D is TRBD2 (6 bases). Germline CDR1 reads SGHTA; CDR2 reads FQGNSA. Deletions cut 3 bases from V and 5 bases from J, with 20 bases between. The CDR3 is made up of 16 amino acids. The CDR3 sequence is CASSLVSSTRTHEQYF. The CDR3 DNA sequence: TGTGCCAGCAGCTTGGTAAGCTCGACTAGAACCCACGAGCAGTACTTC.

This clonotype was observed many times. The J gene is TRBJ1-2, the V gene TRBV9, with TRBD1 identical over 9 bases. The CDR3 is made up of 15 amino acids. Germline V gene sequence: CDR1 SGDLS, CDR2 YYNGEE. V lost 6 bases to trimming and J lost 6 bases; unmatched junction nucleotides: 12. The CDR3, as DNA: TGTGCCAGCAAAGGACAGGGGTGGACTTTGGATGGCTACACCTTC. The encoded protein is CASKGQGWTLDGYTF.

The chain couples TRBV7-8 to TRBJ2-7; possible D gene TRBD1, 5 bases. V lost 5 bases and J lost 6, with 11 bases in between. Germline CDR1 and CDR2: SGHVS and FQNEAQ. The CDR3 length is 12 residues. The CDR3 DNA sequence: TGTGCCAGCAGCCCCGACAGATTCGAGCAGTACTTC. This sequence encodes CASSPDRFEQYF.

This clonotype was recorded many times. V is TRBV29-1 and J is TRBJ1-1, with unresolved D. The V gene's germline CDR1 is SQVTM and CDR2 ANQGSEA. The length of the CDR3 is 13 residues. Between the trimmed V and J ends, which lost 4 bases and 0 bases, there was a span of 9 bases. CDR3 DNA: TGCAGCGTTGTCGTGGTCTTGAACACTGAAGCTTTCTTT. It specifies CSVVVVLNTEAFF.

This clonotype showed up just once. This sequence joins TRBV4-3 and TRBJ1-4; weak D call: TRBD1 (6 bases). V lost 0 bases and J 10 bases, leaving 15 bases between the germline ends. The CDR3 spans 15 residues. CDR1 is LGHNA, CDR2 YSLEER, per germline. CDR3 residues: CASSQDMGAKRKLFF. The CDR3 DNA reads TGCGCCAGCAGCCAAGATATGGGGGCTAAGAGAAAACTGTTTTTT.

The genes are TRBV10-2 and TRBJ1-5, with 7 bases matching TRBD1. After removal of 8 bases from V and 6 bases from J, the junction contained 7 bases not matched to a gene. Per the germline V gene, CDR1 is WSHSY and CDR2 is SAAADI. The CDR3 extends over 13 amino acids. DNA for the CDR3: TGCGCCAGCGTAGACAGGGATGGTCAGCCCCAGCATTTT. It yields the protein CASVDRDGQPQHF.

Only a few counts were recorded for this clonotype. The chain recombines TRBV19 with TRBJ1-4; TRBD1 is a possible D gene (5 bases). The ends were cut back, 9 bases at V and 10 bases at J, with 21 bases in the middle. CDR1 is LNHDA, CDR2 SQIVND, per germline (reference sequence). The CDR3 is 14 amino acids. The CDR3 spells CASDPQGIGGKLFF. In DNA, the CDR3 is TGTGCCAGCGACCCCCAGGGAATCGGGGGAAAACTGTTTTTT.

This clonotype showed up many times. The chain has TRBV2 and TRBJ1-2; unclear D gene. This CDR3 has 13 residues. Germline V CDR1 and CDR2: SNHLY, FYNNEI. V gave up 7 bases and J gave up 4 bases, with 13 bases separating them. The CDR3 nucleotides read TGTGCCAGCAACGGGGTGTTGGGCTATGGCTACACCTTC. It is translated as CASNGVLGYGYTF. The full variable domain, rest sourced from reference TRBV2 and TRBJ1-2, is EPEVTQTPSHQVTQMGQEVILRCVPISNHLYFYWYRQILGQKVEFLVSFYNNEISEKSEIFDDQFSVERPDGSNFTLKIRSTKLEDSAMYFCASNGVLGYGYTFGSGTRLTVV.

This clonotype has ten or more counts. The chain combines TRBV9 with TRBJ2-6, with D unclear. The CDR3 has 16 amino acids. Germline V gene sequence: CDR1 SGDLS, CDR2 YYNGEE. V was shortened by 0 bases and J by 0 bases, with 7 bases between the two germline ends. The CDR3 DNA reads TGTGCCAGCAGCGTAGAAAAGCTCTCTGGGGCCAACGTCCTGACTTTC. Its protein is CASSVEKLSGANVLTF.

Worth noting for this clonotype: Relative to the germline gene, one junction end is altered; a read error may explain this. The V and J genes are TRBV7-2 and TRBJ2-7; D possibly uses TRBD1 or TRBD2 (5 bases each). This CDR3 spans 17 amino acids. Looked up from germline, CDR1 is SGHTA and CDR2 is FQGNSA. The CDR3 loop reads CASGLARQGVSPYEQYF. DNA of the CDR3: TGTGCCAGCGGCTTAGCAAGGCAGGGAGTTTCACCCTACGAGCAGTACTTC.

This clonotype turned up a few times. V is TRBV7-2 and J is TRBJ2-5; 8 positions agree with TRBD2. Unmatched junction bases numbered 6, after V lost 3 bases and J lost 3 bases. There are 15 residues in the CDR3. CDR1 and CDR2 from the germline V gene are SGHTA and FQGNSA. The CDR3 spells CASSFYGGVEETQYF. CDR3 sequence (DNA): TGTGCCAGCAGCTTTTACGGGGGGGTTGAAGAGACCCAGTACTTC. The entire variable domain, with the rest obtained from reference TRBV7-2 and TRBJ2-5, is as follows: GAGVSQSPSNKVTEKGKDVELRCDPISGHTALYWYRQSLGQGLEFLIYFQGNSAPDKSGLPSDRFSAERTGGSVSTLTIQRTQQEDSAVYLCASSFYGGVEETQYFGPGTRLLVL.

CDR3: CASSINREETQYF. CDR3 coding DNA: TGCGCCAGCAGTATTAACAGGGAGGAGACCCAGTACTTC. The chain joins TRBV10-1 to TRBJ2-5, with D possibly matching TRBD1 (6 bases). The V end lost 5 bases, the J end lost 5 bases, and 12 bases lay between the germline ends. The CDR3 is 13 residues long. Germline CDR1 is WNHNN and CDR2 is SYGVQD (reference sequence).

This sequence joins TRBV6-6 and TRBJ2-5, with 10 bases lining up with TRBD2. The CDR3 contains 15 residues. Looked up from germline, CDR1 is MNHNY and CDR2 is SVGAGI (reference sequence). Unmatched junction bases numbered 4, after V lost 5 bases and J lost 1 base. CDR3 loop: CASSDGLAAQETQYF. The CDR3 nucleotides read TGTGCCAGCAGTGACGGACTAGCGGCCCAAGAGACCCAGTACTTC.